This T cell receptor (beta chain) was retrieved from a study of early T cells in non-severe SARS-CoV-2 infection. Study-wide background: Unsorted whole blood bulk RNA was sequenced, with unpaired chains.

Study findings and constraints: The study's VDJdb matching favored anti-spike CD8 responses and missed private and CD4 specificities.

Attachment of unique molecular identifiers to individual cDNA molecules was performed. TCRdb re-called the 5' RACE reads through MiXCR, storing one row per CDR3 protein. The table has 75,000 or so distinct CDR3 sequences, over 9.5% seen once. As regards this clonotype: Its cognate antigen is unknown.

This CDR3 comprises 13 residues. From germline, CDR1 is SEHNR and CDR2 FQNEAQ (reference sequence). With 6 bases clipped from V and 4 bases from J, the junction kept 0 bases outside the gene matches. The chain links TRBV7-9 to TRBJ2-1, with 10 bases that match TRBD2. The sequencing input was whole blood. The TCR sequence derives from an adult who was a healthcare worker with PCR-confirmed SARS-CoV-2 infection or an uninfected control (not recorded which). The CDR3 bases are TGTGCCAGCAGACTAGCGGGGTACAATGAGCAGTTCTTC. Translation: CASRLAGYNEQFF.